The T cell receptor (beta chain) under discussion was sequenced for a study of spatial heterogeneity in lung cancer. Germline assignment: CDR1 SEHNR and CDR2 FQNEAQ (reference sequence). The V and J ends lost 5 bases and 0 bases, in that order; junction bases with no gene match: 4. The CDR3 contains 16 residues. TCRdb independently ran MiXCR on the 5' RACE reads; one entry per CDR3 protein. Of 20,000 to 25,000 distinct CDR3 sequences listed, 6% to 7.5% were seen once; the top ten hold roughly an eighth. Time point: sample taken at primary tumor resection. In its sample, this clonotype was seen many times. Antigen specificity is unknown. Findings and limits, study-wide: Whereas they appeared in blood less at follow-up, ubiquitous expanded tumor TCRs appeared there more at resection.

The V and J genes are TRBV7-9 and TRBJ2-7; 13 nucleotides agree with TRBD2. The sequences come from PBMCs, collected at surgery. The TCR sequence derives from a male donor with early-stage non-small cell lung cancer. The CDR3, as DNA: TGTGCCAGCAGCAGACGGACTAGCGGGAGCTCCTACGAGCAGTACTTC. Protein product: CASSRRTSGSSYEQYF.